The clone carrying this T cell receptor beta chain was detected once. These data belong to a study of preoperative IRX-2 immunotherapy in early breast cancer. This CDR3 region has 12 residues. Germline values: CDR1 MDHEN, CDR2 SYDVKM. The V end lost 9 bases, the J end lost 2 bases, and 10 bases lay between the germline ends. The protocol was immunoSEQ multiplex PCR, while the TCRdb copy is restricted to in-frame clones and leaves out a portion. The sample gives more than 20,000 clones, 75% to 80% of which show up once; around 2.3% is in the top ten. The treatment: preoperative locoregional IRX-2 cytokine immunotherapy. Preoperative locoregional IRX-2 cytokine immunotherapy was tested in the phase Ib source study.

This clonotype was obtained from a human donor with breast cancer. The sample was lymph node tissue, taken before IRX-2 immunotherapy. V is TRBV28 and J is TRBJ1-2; no reliable D call. The CDR3 here is CASSTANYGYTF. The CDR3 region has the DNA TGTGCCAGTTCGACCGCCAACTATGGCTACACCTTC.